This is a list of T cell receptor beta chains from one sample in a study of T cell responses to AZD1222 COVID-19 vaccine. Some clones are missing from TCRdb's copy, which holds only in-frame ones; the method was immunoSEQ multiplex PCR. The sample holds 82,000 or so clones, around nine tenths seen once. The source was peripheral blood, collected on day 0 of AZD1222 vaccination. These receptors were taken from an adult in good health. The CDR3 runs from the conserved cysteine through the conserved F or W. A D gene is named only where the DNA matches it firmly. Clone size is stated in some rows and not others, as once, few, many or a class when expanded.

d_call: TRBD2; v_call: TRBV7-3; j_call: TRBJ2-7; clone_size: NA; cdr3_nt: TGTGCCAGCAGCTTAAGGCCCAGCGGGGGGGCTTACTCCTACGAGCAGTACTTC; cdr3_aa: CASSLRPSGGAYSYEQYF
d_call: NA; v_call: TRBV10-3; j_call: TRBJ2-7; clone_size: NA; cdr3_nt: TGTGCCATCAGTGAGTTGGACACCTCCTACGAGCAGTACTTC; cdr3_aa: CAISELDTSYEQYF
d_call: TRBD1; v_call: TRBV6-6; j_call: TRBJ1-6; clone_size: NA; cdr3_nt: TGTGCCAGCAGATGGGACAGCTCCTATAATTCACCCCTCCACTTT; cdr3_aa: CASRWDSSYNSPLHF
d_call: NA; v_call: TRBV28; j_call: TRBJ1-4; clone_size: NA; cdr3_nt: TGTGCCAGCAGTTTAGGGGGCGCAACTAATGAAAAACTGTTTTTT; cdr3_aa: CASSLGGATNEKLFF
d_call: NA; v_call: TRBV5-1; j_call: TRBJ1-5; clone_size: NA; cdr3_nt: TGCGCCAGCAGCTTGGTGGCAGAAGGTCAGCCCCAGCATTTT; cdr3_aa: CASSLVAEGQPQHF
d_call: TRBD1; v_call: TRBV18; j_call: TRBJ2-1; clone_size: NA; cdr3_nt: TGTGCCAGCTTCTCCGGGACAGGGGGATTTGAGCAGTTCTTC; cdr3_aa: CASFSGTGGFEQFF
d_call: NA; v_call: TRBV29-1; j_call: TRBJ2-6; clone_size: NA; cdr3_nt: TGCAGCGTTGAGACCGGTGTCTCTGGGGCCAACGTCCTGACTTTC; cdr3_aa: CSVETGVSGANVLTF
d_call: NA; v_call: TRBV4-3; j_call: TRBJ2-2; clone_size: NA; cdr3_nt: TGCGCCAGCAGCCAAGAAGGAGGGGGCAGAGGCACCGGGGAGCTGTTTTTT; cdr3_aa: CASSQEGGGRGTGELFF
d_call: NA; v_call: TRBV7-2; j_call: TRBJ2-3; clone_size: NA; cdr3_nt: TGTGCCAGCAGCTCAAGATCCTCGTCGGTAGATACGCAGTATTTT; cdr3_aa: CASSSRSSSVDTQYF
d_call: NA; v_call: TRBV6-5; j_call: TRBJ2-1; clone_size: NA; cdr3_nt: TGTGCCAGCAGTTACGGGCGGGGGCTGGATGAGCAGTTCTTC; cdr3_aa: CASSYGRGLDEQFF
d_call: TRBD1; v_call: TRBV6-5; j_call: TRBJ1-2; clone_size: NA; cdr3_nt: TGTGCCAGCAGTTACGACGACAGGGCTGGCTACACCTTC; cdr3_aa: CASSYDDRAGYTF
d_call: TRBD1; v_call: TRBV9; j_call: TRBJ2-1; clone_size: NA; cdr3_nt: TGTGCCAGCAGCGTCAGACAGGGTCCCTACAATGAGCAGTTCTTC; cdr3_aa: CASSVRQGPYNEQFF
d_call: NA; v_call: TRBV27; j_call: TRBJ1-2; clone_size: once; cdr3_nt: TGTGCCAGCAGTTTCGGACAGCCCACCTTC; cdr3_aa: CASSFGQPTF
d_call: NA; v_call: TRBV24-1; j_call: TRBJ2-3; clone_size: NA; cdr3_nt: NA; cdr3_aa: CATSDFGSGTDTQYF
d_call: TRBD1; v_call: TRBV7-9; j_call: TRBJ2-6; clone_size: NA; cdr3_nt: TGTGCCAGCAGCTTAAGCCCGGGACAGGGGGCTGGGGCCAACGTCCTGACTTTC; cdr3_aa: CASSLSPGQGAGANVLTF
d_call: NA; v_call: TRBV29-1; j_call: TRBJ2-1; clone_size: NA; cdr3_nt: TGCAGCGTTGACTACGGGTCAAATGAGCAGTTCTTC; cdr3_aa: CSVDYGSNEQFF